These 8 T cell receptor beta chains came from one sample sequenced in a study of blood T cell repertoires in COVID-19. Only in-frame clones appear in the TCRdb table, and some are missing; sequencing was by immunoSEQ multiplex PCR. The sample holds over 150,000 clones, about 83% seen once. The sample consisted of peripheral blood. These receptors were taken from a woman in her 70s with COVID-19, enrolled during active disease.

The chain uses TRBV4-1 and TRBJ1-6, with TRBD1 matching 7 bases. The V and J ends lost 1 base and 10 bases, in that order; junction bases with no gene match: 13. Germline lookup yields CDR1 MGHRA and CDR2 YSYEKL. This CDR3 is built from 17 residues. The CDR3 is CASSQVLDRTAPSPLHF. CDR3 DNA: TGCGCCAGCAGCCAAGTTTTGGACAGGACGGCCCCATCACCCCTCCACTTT.

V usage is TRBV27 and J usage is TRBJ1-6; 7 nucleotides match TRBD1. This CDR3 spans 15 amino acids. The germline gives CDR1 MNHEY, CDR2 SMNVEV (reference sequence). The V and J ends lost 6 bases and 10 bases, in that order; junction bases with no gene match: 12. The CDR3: CASSPAEGARSPLHF. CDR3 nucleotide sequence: TGTGCCAGCAGCCCGGCGGAGGGGGCACGGTCACCCCTCCACTTT.

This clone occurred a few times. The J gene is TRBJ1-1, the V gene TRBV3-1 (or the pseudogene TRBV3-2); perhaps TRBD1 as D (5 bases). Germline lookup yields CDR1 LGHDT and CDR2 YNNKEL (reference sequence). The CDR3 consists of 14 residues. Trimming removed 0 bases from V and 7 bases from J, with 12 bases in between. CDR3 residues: CASSQELGQIEAFF. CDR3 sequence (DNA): TGTGCCAGCAGCCAAGAGTTGGGGCAGATTGAAGCTTTCTTT.

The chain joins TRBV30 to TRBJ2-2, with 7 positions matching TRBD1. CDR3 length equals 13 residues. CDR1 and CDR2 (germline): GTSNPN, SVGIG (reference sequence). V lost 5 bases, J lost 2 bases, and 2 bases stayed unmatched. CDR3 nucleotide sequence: TGTGCCTGGGGGGACAGCAACACCGGGGAGCTGTTTTTT. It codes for CAWGDSNTGELFF.

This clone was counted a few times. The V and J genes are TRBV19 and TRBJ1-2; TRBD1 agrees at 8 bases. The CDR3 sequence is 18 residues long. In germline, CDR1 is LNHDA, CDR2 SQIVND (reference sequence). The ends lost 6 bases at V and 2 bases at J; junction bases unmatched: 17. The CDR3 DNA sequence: TGTGCCAGTAGCAACCCATCCCCCGGGACAGGATTAAACTATGGCTACACCTTC. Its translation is CASSNPSPGTGLNYGYTF. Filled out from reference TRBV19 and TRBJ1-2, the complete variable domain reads DGGITQSPKYLFRKEGQNVTLSCEQNLNHDAMYWYRQDPGQGLRLIYYSQIVNDFQKGDIAEGYSVSREKKESFPLTVTSAQKNPTAFYLCASSNPSPGTGLNYGYTFGSGTRLTVV.

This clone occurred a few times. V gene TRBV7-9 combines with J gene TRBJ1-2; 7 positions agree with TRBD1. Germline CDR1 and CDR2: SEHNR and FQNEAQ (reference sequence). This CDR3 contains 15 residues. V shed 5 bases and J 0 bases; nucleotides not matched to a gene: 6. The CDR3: CASSLDRVANYGYTF. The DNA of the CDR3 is TGTGCCAGCAGCCTAGACAGGGTAGCTAACTATGGCTACACCTTC.

The CDR3 DNA follows: TGCGCCAGCAGCTTACAGGGATCGGAGACCCAGTACTTC. It yields the protein CASSLQGSETQYF. This chain links TRBV5-1 with TRBJ2-5, with D possibly TRBD1 on 6 matching bases. The CDR3 is 13 residues long. The V end lost 2 bases, the J end lost 5 bases, and 10 bases lay between the germline ends. In germline, CDR1 is SGHRS, CDR2 YFSETQ.

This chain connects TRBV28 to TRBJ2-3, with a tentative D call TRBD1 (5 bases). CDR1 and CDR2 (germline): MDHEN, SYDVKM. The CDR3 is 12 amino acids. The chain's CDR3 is CAGQGVGDTQYF. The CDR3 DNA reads TGTGCGGGCCAGGGCGTAGGCGATACGCAGTATTTT.